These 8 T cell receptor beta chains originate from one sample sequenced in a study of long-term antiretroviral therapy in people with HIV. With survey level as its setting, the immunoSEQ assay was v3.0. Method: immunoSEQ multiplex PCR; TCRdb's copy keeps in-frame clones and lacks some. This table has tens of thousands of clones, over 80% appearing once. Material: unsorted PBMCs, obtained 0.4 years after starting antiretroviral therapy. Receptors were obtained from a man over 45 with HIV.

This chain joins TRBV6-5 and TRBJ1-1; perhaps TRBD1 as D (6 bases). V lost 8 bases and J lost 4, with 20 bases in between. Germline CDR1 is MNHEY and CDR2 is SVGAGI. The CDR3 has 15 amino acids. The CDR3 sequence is CASSLRGGGSTEAFF. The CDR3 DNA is TGTGCCAGCTCCCTTAGGGGAGGGGGAAGCACTGAAGCTTTCTTT.

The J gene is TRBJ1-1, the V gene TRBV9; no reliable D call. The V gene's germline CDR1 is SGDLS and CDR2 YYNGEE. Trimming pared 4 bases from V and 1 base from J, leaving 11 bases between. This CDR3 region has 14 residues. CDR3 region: CASSRDGGNTEAFF. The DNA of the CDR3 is TGTGCCAGCAGCAGAGACGGCGGGAACACTGAAGCTTTCTTT.

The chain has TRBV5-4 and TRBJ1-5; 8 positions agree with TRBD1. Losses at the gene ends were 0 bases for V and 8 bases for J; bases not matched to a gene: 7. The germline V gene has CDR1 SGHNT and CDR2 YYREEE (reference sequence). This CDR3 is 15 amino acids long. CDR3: CASSLGGQGAEPQHF. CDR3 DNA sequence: TGTGCCAGCAGCTTGGGGGGGCAGGGGGCTGAGCCCCAGCATTTT.

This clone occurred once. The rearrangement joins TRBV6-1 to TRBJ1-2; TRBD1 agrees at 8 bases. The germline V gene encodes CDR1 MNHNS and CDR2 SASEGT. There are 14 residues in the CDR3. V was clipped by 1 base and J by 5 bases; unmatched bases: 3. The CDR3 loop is CASSEGTGLYGYTF. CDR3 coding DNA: TGTGCCAGCAGTGAAGGGACAGGGTTATATGGCTACACCTTC.

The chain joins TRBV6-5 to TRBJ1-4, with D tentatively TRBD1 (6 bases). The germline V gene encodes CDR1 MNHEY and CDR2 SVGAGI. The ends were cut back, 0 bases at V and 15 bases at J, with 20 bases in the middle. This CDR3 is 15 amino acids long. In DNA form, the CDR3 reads TGTGCCAGCAGTTACTCGAGGACAGCGGCCGTTCGGATGTTTTTT. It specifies CASSYSRTAAVRMFF.

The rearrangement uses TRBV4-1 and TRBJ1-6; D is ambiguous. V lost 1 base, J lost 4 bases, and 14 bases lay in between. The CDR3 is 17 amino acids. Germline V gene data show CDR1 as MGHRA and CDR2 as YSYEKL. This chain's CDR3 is CASSQVPIFPYNSPLHF. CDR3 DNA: TGCGCCAGCAGCCAAGTCCCCATTTTCCCTTATAATTCACCCCTCCACTTT.

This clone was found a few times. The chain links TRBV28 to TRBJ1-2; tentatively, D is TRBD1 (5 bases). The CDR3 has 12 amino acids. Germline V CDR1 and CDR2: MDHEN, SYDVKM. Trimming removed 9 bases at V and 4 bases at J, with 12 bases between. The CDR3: CASGDGIYGYTF. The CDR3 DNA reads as TGTGCCAGTGGGGACGGAATCTATGGCTACACCTTC.

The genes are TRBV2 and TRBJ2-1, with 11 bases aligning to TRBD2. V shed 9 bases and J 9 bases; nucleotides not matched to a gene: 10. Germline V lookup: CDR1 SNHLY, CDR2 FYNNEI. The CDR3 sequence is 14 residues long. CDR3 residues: CARGLAGGPGEQFF. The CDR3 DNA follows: TGTGCCAGAGGGTTAGCGGGGGGGCCGGGTGAGCAGTTCTTC.